The clone carrying this T cell receptor (beta chain) was counted once. Some clones are missing from TCRdb's copy, which holds only in-frame ones; the method was immunoSEQ multiplex PCR. There are approximately 71,000 clones in the sample; just under 90% occur only once, and about 19% lies in the top ten. The record originates from a study of control samples from healthy donors and cancer patients. The CDR3 covers 18 residues. Unmatched junction bases numbered 9, after V lost 1 base and J lost 0 bases. Germline V CDR1 and CDR2: MGHRA, YSYEKL. The source material was PBMCs. This receptor was identified in a man aged 55-75 years with lung cancer. The chain has TRBV4-1 and TRBJ2-5, with TRBD2 matching 9 bases. CDR3 bases: TGCGCCAGCAGCCAAGCTCTTGGGAGCGGGGGGCACCAAGAGACCCAGTACTTC. It codes for CASSQALGSGGHQETQYF.